Here is one T cell receptor beta chain with its context. Antigen: not known. Within the sample, other DNA sequences also encode this same CDR3. Sequencing used cDNA as its template, made by extracting RNA and reverse transcribing it. The table came from immunoSEQ multiplex PCR; TCRdb's copy has only in-frame clones and leaves some out. The sample carries approximately 180,000 clones, roughly 60% recorded once. As for treatment: oral pan-JAK inhibitor, 5-10 mg twice daily. This record comes from a study of CD8+ T cells in alopecia areata. V lost 0 bases and J lost 0, with 4 bases in between. The CDR3 has 15 residues. The V gene's germline CDR1 is SGHDT and CDR2 YYEEEE. Overall study findings and caveats: Sharing of TCRs across patients appeared less clear than in mice, possibly for HLA-related reasons. Both scalp clonality and the expanded CD8+ clones among the top 100 showed a significant decrease with tofacitinib.

This receptor was obtained from a human donor with alopecia areata. The chain carries TRBV5-6 and TRBJ2-6; D gene uncertain. The material was CD4+ T cells sorted from blood, obtained at week 24, from a patient treated with tofacitinib. The CDR3: CASSLGGSGANVLTF. CDR3 in DNA: TGTGCCAGCAGCTTGGGGGGCTCTGGGGCCAACGTCCTGACTTTC.